Listed here are 20 T cell receptor beta chains from one sample, sequenced in a study of blood T cell repertoires in COVID-19. Sequencing used immunoSEQ multiplex PCR; TCRdb keeps in-frame clones, though not all of them. This table holds 150,000 to 180,000 clones, about 83% found once. Sequencing was performed on peripheral blood. These receptors all stem from a woman in her sixties with COVID-19, enrolled during active disease.

CDR3 loop: CASSFRDKSRDTQYF. In DNA, the CDR3 is TGTGCCAGCAGTTTTCGGGACAAGAGTCGGGATACGCAGTATTTT. The chain links TRBV27 to TRBJ2-3; tentatively, D is TRBD1 (6 bases). Germline V gene lookup returns CDR1 MNHEY and CDR2 SMNVEV (reference sequence). The CDR3 covers 15 residues. The V gene lost 3 bases and the J gene lost 6 bases, with 16 bases spanning the gap.

The chain employs TRBV19 and TRBJ2-7; D perhaps matches TRBD1 (5 bases). The CDR3 covers 13 residues. Germline V CDR1 and CDR2: LNHDA, SQIVND (reference sequence). V lost 3 bases to trimming and J lost 1 base, with 7 bases between them. CDR3 coding DNA: TGTGCCAGTAGTATGGCAGGGTCCTACGAGCAGTACGTC. Protein: CASSMAGSYEQYV.

The chain combines TRBV19 with TRBJ2-3; the D gene is possibly TRBD1 (5 bases). The V gene's germline CDR1 is LNHDA and CDR2 SQIVND (reference sequence). The CDR3 has 15 amino acids. V gave up 3 bases and J gave up 3 bases, with 13 bases separating them. The CDR3 DNA is TGTGCCAGTAGTATTGGTGTACAGGCAACAGATACGCAGTATTTT. It yields the protein CASSIGVQATDTQYF.

This sequence joins TRBV2 and TRBJ1-2, with D possibly being TRBD1 (5 bases). Per the germline V gene, CDR1 is SNHLY and CDR2 is FYNNEI. The CDR3 is 12 amino acids. Trimming shortened V by 4 bases and J by 5 bases, and 8 bases separated the two germline ends. The CDR3 reads CASSVEGYGYTF. The CDR3 region has the DNA TGTGCCAGCAGTGTGGAGGGGTATGGCTACACCTTC.

The chain joins TRBV5-6 to TRBJ1-1; D not certain. CDR1 is SGHDT and CDR2 is YYEEEE in the germline V gene. The CDR3 is 13 residues long. V lost 0 bases, J lost 6 bases, and 9 bases lay in between. CDR3 in amino acids: CASSLVATPEAFF. CDR3 DNA sequence: TGTGCCAGCAGCTTGGTGGCAACCCCTGAAGCTTTCTTT.

The chain couples TRBV10-3 to TRBJ1-4; TRBD1 is a possible D gene (5 bases). Germline V gene sequence: CDR1 ENHRY, CDR2 SYGVKD. Trimming shortened V by 0 bases and J by 2 bases, and 10 bases separated the two germline ends. The CDR3 extends over 16 amino acids. The CDR3 coding sequence is TGTGCCATCAGTGAGTCCGGGGGAACGACTAATGAAAAACTGTTTTTT. This sequence encodes CAISESGGTTNEKLFF.

This clone was detected a few times. V usage is TRBV5-1 and J usage is TRBJ2-2; the D gene is possibly TRBD2 (5 bases). Trimming pared 5 bases from V and 7 bases from J, leaving 15 bases between. The CDR3 sequence is 14 residues long. Germline V gene lookup returns CDR1 SGHRS and CDR2 YFSETQ. The CDR3 nucleotides are TGCGCCAGCAGTCAGGAGGCTGTAGACGGGGAGCTGTTTTTT. Translation gives CASSQEAVDGELFF. Looking up the rest from reference TRBV5-1 and TRBJ2-2 gives the full variable domain: KAGVTQTPRYLIKTRGQQVTLSCSPISGHRSVSWYQQTPGQGLQFLFEYFSETQRNKGNFPGRFSGRQFSNSRSEMNVSTLELGDSALYLCASSQEAVDGELFFGEGSRLTVL.

V usage is TRBV28 and J usage is TRBJ1-2, with D possibly being TRBD1 (5 bases). V lost 2 bases and J 3 bases, leaving 10 bases between the germline ends. The CDR3 is made up of 14 amino acids. The germline CDR1 and CDR2 sequences are MDHEN and SYDVKM. CDR3 coding DNA: TGTGCCAGCAGTTTAAGGGGCGTAGACTATGGCTACACCTTC. Translated, it gives CASSLRGVDYGYTF.

The chain joins TRBV18 to TRBJ2-1, with 9 nucleotides matching TRBD1. CDR1 is KGHSH and CDR2 is LQKENI in the germline V gene. With V trimmed by 3 bases and J by 8 bases, 8 bases remained unmatched. The CDR3 has 15 residues. CDR3 residues: CASSPFEDRGYEQFF. The CDR3 DNA reads as TGTGCCAGCTCACCTTTTGAGGACAGGGGCTATGAGCAGTTCTTC.

V gene TRBV7-3 combines with J gene TRBJ2-1, with D tentatively TRBD2 (6 bases). The CDR3 extends over 15 amino acids. Germline CDR1 and CDR2: SGHTA and FQGTGA. The germline V and J ends were trimmed by 4 bases and 5 bases, with 15 bases remaining between them. The CDR3 is CASSYQAGADNEQFF. The CDR3 DNA reads as TGTGCCAGCAGCTATCAAGCGGGCGCCGACAATGAGCAGTTCTTC. The whole variable domain, filled in from reference TRBV7-3 and TRBJ2-1, reads GAGVSQTPSNKVTEKGKYVELRCDPISGHTALYWYRQSLGQGPEFLIYFQGTGAADDSGLPNDRFFAVRPEGSVSTLKIQRTERGDSAVYLCASSYQAGADNEQFFGPGTRLTVL.

This clone came up a few times. The chain employs TRBV2 and TRBJ2-7; no clear D gene. The V gene lost 3 bases and the J gene lost 1 base, with 19 bases spanning the gap. Germline lookup yields CDR1 SNHLY and CDR2 FYNNEI. The CDR3 contains 17 residues. CDR3 nucleotides: TGTGCCAGCAGTGATCAATCCCCCTACGTCCGATCCTACGAGCAGTACTTC. Protein sequence: CASSDQSPYVRSYEQYF.

The chain combines TRBV18 with TRBJ1-2; tentatively, D is TRBD1 (6 bases). CDR3 size: 15 residues. The ends were cut back, 6 bases at V and 5 bases at J, with 19 bases in the middle. The V gene's germline CDR1 is KGHSH and CDR2 LQKENI. DNA for the CDR3: TGTGCCAGCTCTCGCACTCAGGGGTTTGGGTATGGCTACACCTTC. Translation gives CASSRTQGFGYGYTF.

This chain joins TRBV6-5 and TRBJ1-5; maybe TRBD1 (5 bases). The V gene lost 6 bases and the J gene lost 0 bases, with 12 bases spanning the gap. The CDR3 has 15 amino acids. Germline CDR1 reads MNHEY; CDR2 reads SVGAGI. The CDR3 DNA is TGTGCCAGCAGCCAGGGATGGTATAGCAATCAGCCCCAGCATTTT. Translated: CASSQGWYSNQPQHF.

The rearrangement joins TRBV4-1 to TRBJ2-1; tentatively, D is TRBD2 (5 bases). Per the germline V gene, CDR1 is MGHRA and CDR2 is YSYEKL. V was cut by 1 base and J by 3 bases, with 7 bases left in between. The CDR3 consists of 14 residues. CDR3 sequence reads: CASSQGADYNEQFF. The CDR3 region has the DNA TGCGCCAGCAGCCAAGGAGCGGACTACAATGAGCAGTTCTTC.

The chain recombines TRBV5-8 with TRBJ1-1; 8 bases are shared with TRBD1. J lost 4 bases, V lost 4 bases, and 3 bases had no gene match. This CDR3 has 13 residues. Germline CDR1 reads SGHTS; CDR2 reads YDEGEE. The CDR3, as DNA: TGTGCCAGCAGCCGAGACAGGGGCACTGAAGCTTTCTTT. This encodes CASSRDRGTEAFF.

The chain employs TRBV30 and TRBJ1-1; D may be TRBD1 (5 bases). V lost 2 bases and J 6 bases, leaving 16 bases between the germline ends. This CDR3 spans 14 amino acids. Germline V gene sequence: CDR1 GTSNPN, CDR2 SVGIG (reference sequence). The CDR3 region is CAWSSPWGVAEAFF. CDR3 nucleotide sequence: TGTGCCTGGAGTTCCCCCTGGGGGGTCGCTGAAGCTTTCTTT. Drawing the rest from reference TRBV30 and TRBJ1-1, the complete variable domain is SQTIHQWPATLVQPVGSPLSLECTVEGTSNPNLYWYRQAAGRGLQLLFYSVGIGQISSEVPQNLSASRPQDRQFILSSKKLLLSDSGFYLCAWSSPWGVAEAFFGQGTRLTVV.

The chain combines TRBV5-1 with TRBJ2-1; 8 bases line up with TRBD2. Germline lookup yields CDR1 SGHRS and CDR2 YFSETQ. The CDR3 loop spans 12 amino acids. Trimming at V came to 2 bases and at J to 15 bases, leaving 7 bases not matched to a gene. The CDR3 loop is CASSLLAAPWFF. The CDR3 nucleotides are TGCGCCAGCAGCTTACTAGCGGCTCCCTGGTTCTTC.

The chain carries TRBV7-9 and TRBJ2-7; 7 positions agree with TRBD1. The V gene's germline CDR1 is SEHNR and CDR2 FQNEAQ (reference sequence). Trimming took 2 bases from V and 6 from J; bases not matched to a gene: 7. The CDR3 loop spans 14 amino acids. Written as DNA, the CDR3 is TGTGCCAGCAGCTTATCGACAGGGCCAGGCGAGCAGTACTTC. This sequence encodes CASSLSTGPGEQYF.

J is TRBJ2-6 and V is TRBV4-2, with 9 bases fitting TRBD1. Germline lookup yields CDR1 LGHNA and CDR2 YNFKEQ. The CDR3 extends over 21 amino acids. V was pared by 2 bases and J by 1 base, with 15 bases of the junction left unmatched. CDR3 sequence reads: CASSQLIIPRDRVSGANVLTF. The CDR3, as DNA: TGTGCCAGCAGCCAACTCATTATTCCACGGGACAGGGTTTCTGGGGCCAACGTCCTGACTTTC.

The rearrangement uses TRBV2 and TRBJ2-7; 7 bases are a match to TRBD2. The junction had 7 bases not matched to a gene; V was cut back by 11 bases and J by 3 bases. The germline V gene has CDR1 SNHLY and CDR2 FYNNEI. The CDR3 sequence is 12 residues long. In DNA, the CDR3 is TGTGCCTTAAAGGGGACTAACTACGAGCAGTACTTC. Translated, it gives CALKGTNYEQYF.